This T cell receptor (beta chain) stems from a study of blood T cell repertoires in COVID-19. The germline V and J ends were trimmed by 6 bases and 0 bases, with 14 bases remaining between them. Looked up from germline, CDR1 is SNHLY and CDR2 is FYNNEI. The CDR3 contains 15 residues. Produced via immunoSEQ multiplex PCR; TCRdb's table is partial and in-frame only. The data contain about 130,000 clones, roughly four fifths of them singletons. In this sample, this clone turned up once. V usage is TRBV2 and J usage is TRBJ1-2; unclear D gene. The sequence came from a human donor in a cohort sampled during active COVID-19. The material sequenced was peripheral blood. The CDR3 DNA is TGTGCCAGCAGCCGAACGGGGTCAGCTAACTATGGCTACACCTTC. Translating gives CASSRTGSANYGYTF.